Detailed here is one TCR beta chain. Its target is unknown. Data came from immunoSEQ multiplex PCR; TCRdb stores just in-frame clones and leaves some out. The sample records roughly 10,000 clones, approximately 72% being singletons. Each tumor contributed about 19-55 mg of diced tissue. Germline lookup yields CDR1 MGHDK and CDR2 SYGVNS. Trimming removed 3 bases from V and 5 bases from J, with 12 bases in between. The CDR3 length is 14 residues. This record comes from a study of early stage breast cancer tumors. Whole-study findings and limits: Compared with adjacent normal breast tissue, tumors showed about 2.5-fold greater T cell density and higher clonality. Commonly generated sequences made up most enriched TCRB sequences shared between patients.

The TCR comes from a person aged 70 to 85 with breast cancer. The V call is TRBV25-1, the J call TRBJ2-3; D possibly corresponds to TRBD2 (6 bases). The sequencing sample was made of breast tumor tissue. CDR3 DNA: TGTGCCAGCAGTGATCCCTCGGGGGTAGATACGCAGTATTTT. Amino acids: CASSDPSGVDTQYF.